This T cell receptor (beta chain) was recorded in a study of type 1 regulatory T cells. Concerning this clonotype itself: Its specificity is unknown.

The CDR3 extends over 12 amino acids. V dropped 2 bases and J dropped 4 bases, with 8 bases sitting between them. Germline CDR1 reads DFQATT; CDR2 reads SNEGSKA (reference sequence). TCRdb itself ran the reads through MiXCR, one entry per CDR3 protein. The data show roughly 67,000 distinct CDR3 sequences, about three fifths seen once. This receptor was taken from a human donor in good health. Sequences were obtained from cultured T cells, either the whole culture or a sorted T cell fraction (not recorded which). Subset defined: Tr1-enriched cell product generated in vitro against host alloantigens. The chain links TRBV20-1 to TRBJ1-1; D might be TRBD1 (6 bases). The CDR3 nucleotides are TGCAGTGCTAGAACAGGGACCACTGAAGCTTTCTTT. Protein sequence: CSARTGTTEAFF.